This TCR beta chain was retrieved from a study of shared clonotypes between healthy human individuals (dated by TCRdb to 2019 to 2021). Background on the whole study: A few men and two women, aged 18 to 49 years, made up the cohort. Between about 0.8 and 9 billion PBMCs per donor were obtained by leukapheresis. To estimate repertoire size and how much clonotype sharing occurs between individuals, the study deeply sequenced the blood TCR repertoires of about five healthy adults. For each donor, CD4 naive and CD4 memory were each run on three plates, CD8 naive on two plates, and CD8 memory on one plate. Different laboratories and diverse techniques were used to prepare libraries and sequence TCR repertoires, to increase sequencing depth and limit assay-specific biases.

Using the deep immunoSEQ assay, TCR CDR3 regions were amplified from genomic DNA by multiplex PCR. Extracted genomic DNA from each cell subset was spread evenly across all wells of several immunoSEQ 96-well plates, with each plate serving as a replicate. For sorted subsets, each replicate PCR was loaded with approximately 200 ng genomic DNA, equivalent to 30,000 to 35,000 T cell genomes. The purified libraries were quantified using a Qubit 3.0 fluorometer, sized with a Bioanalyzer 2100, and then quantified again using the KAPA Library Quantification kit. Every immunoSEQ 96-well plate was sequenced on a separate single-read 150-cycle Illumina NextSeq 550 flow cell. The original methods were these. Because the immunoSEQ output held only junctional sequences and lacked quality scores, the filtering could not match the filtering applied to full-length reads. Sequences were annotated with PyIR, a Python wrapper for IgBLAST v1.9, and V/J genes and CDR3 were assigned using IMGT germline references. Reads were removed for weak V/J assignments (E-value above 1e-6), missing CDR3, stop codons, out-of-frame junctions, or ambiguous translated residues. V3J clonotypes were defined by identical inferred V gene, J gene, and CDR3 amino acid sequence. Percentage overlap between repertoires was computed as shared unique clonotypes divided by the size of the smaller repertoire. Repertoire richness was assessed with RTK rarefaction, the Chao1 estimator, and Recon v2.1 estimates of unobserved clonotypes. OLGA was used to compute generation probabilities for all TCRbeta clonotypes that the gDNA method yielded from a few donors. Not all clones reach the TCRdb copy of this immuneACCESS table, which keeps in-frame sequences only. Checked studies attribute under half of the gap to unresolved V genes and leave the rest unexplained. The V and J calls and clone size were taken over from that table, and D and trimming were inferred from the DNA. The sample table holds about 750,000 clones, of which 80% to 95% were seen once. 24% of the sample comes from the top ten.

Overall study results and their limits: Sharing across several donors was observed for about 5% of naive CD4, 3% to 4% of naive CD8, 2% to 2.5% of memory CD4, and about 0.4% of memory CD8 clonotypes. Naive subsets generally had larger estimated clonotype richness than memory subsets did. Rarefaction of sorted-subset datasets indicated incomplete sequencing despite the large sequencing depth. Sampling was restricted to blood, and TCR repertoires in tissue are likely to differ from TCR repertoires in blood. Because the study included only a small number of donors, the genetic and exposure-history diversity represented was limited. Pairwise subsampling led to the expectation that sequencing depth would affect the degree of clonotype sharing among donors. Higher generation probabilities were observed for clonotypes shared by all four sorted-subset donors than for non-shared clonotypes.

As for this clone: Its target antigen remains unknown. No base quality information exists; no much larger clone differs at one position. Other DNA sequences of this sample code for an identical CDR3.

CD8 naive samples were CD45RO-negative cells positively selected for CCR7, giving a CD45RA+CCR7+ population that excluded TemRA cells. The donors were healthy, HIV-negative adults with no recently reported acute infections or vaccinations. All donors were Caucasian adults living in Nashville, Tennessee, USA. After blood collection by leukapheresis, PBMCs were isolated using Ficoll-Histopaque density gradient centrifugation and then cryopreserved in the vapor phase of liquid nitrogen. Analytical flow cytometry was used to check the purity and quantity of every magnetically sorted T cell population. Each sorted fraction had its genomic DNA isolated and then quantified by UV absorbance on a Nanodrop 2000c. The sequence came from a man aged 25 to 40 in good health. The specimen sequenced was naive CD8+ T cells sorted from blood. In light of the paper, this sample's cell subset or site label describes: CD45RA+CCR7+.

CDR3 reads: CASSIAVSSYNEQFF. The DNA sequence reads TGTGCCAGTAGTATAGCCGTAAGCTCCTACAATGAGCAGTTCTTC. This receptor chain uses TRBV19 and TRBJ2-1; the D gene is unclear. V is shortened by 1 base, J by 0 bases, and the region joining them spans 7 bases. Taken from the germline V gene (reference sequence), the CDR1 and CDR2 loops are LNHDA and SQIVND. There are 15 amino acids in the CDR3, from cysteine to phenylalanine inclusive. The only DNA kept is the CDR3, 45 bases in frame from the first base.